The 7 T cell receptor beta chains in this list originate from one sample, sequenced in a study of shared clonotypes between healthy human individuals. Sequenced by immunoSEQ multiplex PCR; TCRdb stores in-frame clones only, minus some. The profile shows about 1.1 million clones, 75% to 85% of them singletons. Material: memory CD4+ T cells from PBMCs. Regarding subset: CD45RA-negative fraction. All receptors derive from a man between 18 and 29 years old in good health. Some clones in this sample may be carry-over from other donors' samples.

J is TRBJ1-1 and V is TRBV20-1; D remains unclear. Looked up from germline, CDR1 is DFQATT and CDR2 is SNEGSKA (reference sequence). Deletions cut 4 bases from V and 7 bases from J, with 7 bases between. The CDR3 contains 10 residues. The CDR3 DNA follows: TGCAGTGCTATCGACCGTGAAGCTTTCTTT. It yields the protein CSAIDREAFF.

This chain links TRBV30 with TRBJ1-2, with 9 bases fitting TRBD1. Germline-derived CDR1 and CDR2 are GTSNPN and SVGIG (reference sequence). This CDR3 has 14 residues. The V gene end was trimmed by 7 bases and the J gene end by 4 bases; junction bases not matched to a gene: 10. CDR3 region: CASKNRGQSYGYTF. The CDR3 DNA follows: TGTGCCTCAAAGAACAGGGGGCAGAGCTATGGCTACACCTTC.

The CDR3 nucleotides are TGTGCCAGCAGCCGAACCGCCCTTGGGAGCGGGTACACCGGGGAGCTGTTTTTT. Amino acid sequence: CASSRTALGSGYTGELFF. The chain combines TRBV7-9 with TRBJ2-2; D is perhaps TRBD2 (6 bases). V gave up 5 bases and J gave up 3 bases, with 22 bases separating them. The CDR3 covers 18 residues. CDR1 and CDR2 from the germline V gene are SEHNR and FQNEAQ (reference sequence).

V usage is TRBV18 and J usage is TRBJ2-3, with 9 bases aligning to TRBD2. Trimming removed 5 bases from V and 1 base from J; junction bases left unmatched: 7. The germline CDR1 and CDR2 sequences are KGHSH and LQKENI. This CDR3 region has 16 residues. DNA of the CDR3: TGTGCCAGCTCATCTTTTAGCGGGAGTGGCACAGATACGCAGTATTTT. Its translation is CASSSFSGSGTDTQYF.

This chain joins TRBV7-9 and TRBJ1-1; 7 nucleotides align to TRBD1. The CDR3 is 16 amino acids. Trimming at V came to 1 base and at J to 4 bases, leaving 9 bases not matched to a gene. The germline gives CDR1 SEHNR, CDR2 FQNEAQ (reference sequence). The chain's CDR3 is CASSLDQGVGITEAFF. The CDR3 DNA is TGTGCCAGCAGCTTAGATCAGGGGGTCGGAATCACTGAAGCTTTCTTT.

CDR3 sequence: CASSPRGYSNQPQHF. CDR3 bases: TGTGCCAGCAGCCCTCGGGGGTATAGCAATCAGCCCCAGCATTTT. J is TRBJ1-5 and V is TRBV4-2; TRBD1 is a possible D gene (5 bases). Germline V CDR1 and CDR2: LGHNA, YNFKEQ. This CDR3 contains 15 residues. Trimming pared 4 bases from V and 0 bases from J, leaving 10 bases between.

The rearrangement uses TRBV5-4 and TRBJ2-3; 7 positions agree with TRBD1. Germline V gene data show CDR1 as SGHNT and CDR2 as YYREEE (reference sequence). Unmatched junction bases numbered 8, after V lost 4 bases and J lost 0 bases. The CDR3 loop spans 16 amino acids. The CDR3 region has the DNA TGTGCCAGCAGCGCCGACCGGGACAGAAGCACAGATACGCAGTATTTT. Amino acids: CASSADRDRSTDTQYF.